These 19 T cell receptor beta chains originate from one sample sequenced in a study of breast tumors, draining lymph nodes, adjacent tissues. Breast cancer patients provided tissue from their axillary draining lymph nodes. Using its own MiXCR run on the multiplex PCR reads, TCRdb lists one record per CDR3 protein. The sample has 130,000 or so distinct CDR3 sequences; 32% are singletons. The material sequenced was axillary lymph node tissue. These receptors were collected from a female donor with breast cancer. Some clones in this sample may be carry-over from other donors' samples.

This clonotype occurred many times. CDR3 sequence: CAWSLNSDYEQYF. The CDR3 coding sequence is TGTGCCTGGAGTCTTAACAGTGACTACGAGCAGTACTTC. V usage is TRBV30 and J usage is TRBJ2-7; D gene uncertain. CDR3 length: 13 residues. Trimming took 2 bases from V and 3 from J, leaving 11 bases between them. In germline, CDR1 is GTSNPN, CDR2 SVGIG (reference sequence). Full variable domain (missing parts from reference TRBV30 and TRBJ2-7): SQTIHQWPATLVQPVGSPLSLECTVEGTSNPNLYWYRQAAGRGLQLLFYSVGIGQISSEVPQNLSASRPQDRQFILSSKKLLLSDSGFYLCAWSLNSDYEQYFGPGTRLTVT.

V and J are TRBV20-1 and TRBJ1-1; D remains ambiguous. Germline-derived CDR1 and CDR2 are DFQATT and SNEGSKA (reference sequence). CDR3 length: 14 residues. V lost 3 bases and J 2 bases, leaving 13 bases between the germline ends. CDR3: CSASSGLRNTEAFF. The CDR3, as DNA: TGCAGTGCTAGTTCAGGACTACGAAACACTGAAGCTTTCTTT.

At least ten counts were recorded for this clonotype. V and J are TRBV10-2 and TRBJ1-5; tentative D call: TRBD1 (5 bases). Germline V gene sequence: CDR1 WSHSY, CDR2 SAAADI. CDR3 length equals 16 residues. Trimming shortened V by 3 bases and J by 3 bases, and 15 bases separated the two germline ends. CDR3 DNA sequence: TGCGCCAGCAGTGAACGCTTCGGGGCAAACAATCAGCCCCAGCATTTT. Translated: CASSERFGANNQPQHF.

The rearrangement joins TRBV2 to TRBJ2-7, with TRBD1 matching 8 bases. With V trimmed by 4 bases and J by 10 bases, 12 bases remained unmatched. Germline loops: CDR1 SNHLY, CDR2 FYNNEI. This CDR3 has 14 residues. CDR3 nucleotide sequence: TGTGCCAGCAGTGCCCCCGGACAGGGCTGCGAACAGTACTTC. Translation gives CASSAPGQGCEQYF.

This clonotype was seen at least ten times. The CDR3 spells CASSILTGGGVISNQPQHF. The CDR3 DNA sequence: TGTGCCAGTAGTATACTGACAGGGGGCGGCGTCATCAGCAATCAGCCCCAGCATTTT. The chain has TRBV19 and TRBJ1-5, with TRBD1 identical over 10 bases. The CDR3 spans 19 residues. Germline CDR1 is LNHDA and CDR2 is SQIVND (reference sequence). J lost 1 base, V lost 2 bases, and 11 bases had no gene match.

This clonotype was detected many times. The J gene is TRBJ1-5, the V gene TRBV18; no definite D call. The CDR3 is 13 residues long. The V end was cut by 6 bases, the J end by 3 bases, with 9 bases between. CDR1 is KGHSH and CDR2 is LQKENI in the germline V gene. DNA for the CDR3: TGTGCCAGCTCGTCCGGGCTCAATCAGCCCCAGCATTTT. It yields the protein CASSSGLNQPQHF.

This clonotype was seen only a few times. A read error is possible here, since a much larger clone lies one base away. The chain is built from TRBV6-6 and TRBJ1-5; tentatively, D is TRBD1 (5 bases). Germline V gene lookup returns CDR1 MNHNY and CDR2 SVGAGI (reference sequence). Trimming removed 7 bases from V and 6 bases from J, with 10 bases in between. CDR3 length: 12 amino acids. This CDR3 reads CASTHGGQPQHF. CDR3 nucleotide sequence: TGTGCCAGCACCCACGGGGGTCAGCCCCAGCATTTT.

Comment on this clonotype: This may be a read error, as it is one base from a much larger clone. This chain joins TRBV5-4 and TRBJ2-3, with D maybe TRBD2 (6 bases). This CDR3 comprises 16 residues. Germline V gene lookup returns CDR1 SGHNT and CDR2 YYREEE (reference sequence). V lost 1 base, J lost 5 bases, and 17 bases lay in between. This CDR3 is CASSLTLTGGIDTQYF. In DNA, the CDR3 is TGTGCCAGCAGCTTGACCTTGACCGGGGGTATAGATACGCAGTATTTT.

This clonotype was counted many times. The CDR3 region is CASSPKRAGGADTQYF. The CDR3 region has the DNA TGTGCCAGCTCACCCAAGCGAGCGGGGGGCGCAGATACGCAGTATTTT. The chain carries TRBV18 and TRBJ2-3; TRBD2 agrees at 9 bases. CDR3 length equals 16 residues. Germline CDR1 is KGHSH and CDR2 is LQKENI. The V and J ends lost 3 bases and 4 bases, in that order; junction bases with no gene match: 8.

This clonotype was seen repeatedly, ten times or more. This rearrangement joins TRBV7-3 to TRBJ2-6; tentative D call: TRBD1 (5 bases). Per germline, CDR1 SGHTA and CDR2 FQGTGA. Trimming removed 0 bases at V and 0 bases at J, with 9 bases between. The CDR3 is 17 residues long. CDR3 sequence: CASSLTGRNSGANVLTF. Here the CDR3 DNA reads TGTGCCAGCAGCTTAACGGGGCGGAACTCTGGGGCCAACGTCCTGACTTTC.

V usage is TRBV18 and J usage is TRBJ2-3, with D perhaps matching TRBD2 (6 bases). The CDR3 spans 16 residues. The V end was cut by 3 bases, the J end by 2 bases, with 15 bases between. CDR1 and CDR2 from the germline V gene are KGHSH and LQKENI. CDR3 sequence reads: CASSPGGAGTTDTQYF. The CDR3 coding sequence is TGTGCCAGCTCACCTGGAGGGGCGGGGACCACAGATACGCAGTATTTT.

This clonotype appeared many times. This rearrangement joins TRBV20-1 to TRBJ1-2; 11 positions agree with TRBD1. In germline, CDR1 is DFQATT, CDR2 SNEGSKA (reference sequence). This CDR3 has 18 amino acids. V dropped 3 bases and J dropped 8; count of bases not matched to a gene: 20. CDR3 protein: CSARIPKTGTGGFRGYTF. The CDR3 DNA is TGCAGTGCTAGGATACCAAAAACCGGGACAGGGGGGTTTCGGGGCTACACCTTC.

This clonotype was counted ten times or more. V is TRBV6-1 and J is TRBJ2-3; no clear D. Germline CDR1 and CDR2: MNHNS and SASEGT. V dropped 5 bases and J dropped 6 bases, with 12 bases sitting between them. This CDR3 is 13 amino acids long. Written as DNA, the CDR3 is TGTGCCAGCAGTCACCCGACCCGCGATACGCAGTATTTT. Protein sequence: CASSHPTRDTQYF.

This chain uses TRBV7-9 with TRBJ1-6; no clear D gene. The CDR3 spans 15 residues. Looked up from germline, CDR1 is SEHNR and CDR2 is FQNEAQ (reference sequence). V gave up 1 base and J gave up 4 bases, with 8 bases separating them. DNA for the CDR3: TGTGCCAGCAGCTTAGGATCAGGTTATAATTCACCCCTCCACTTT. Translation: CASSLGSGYNSPLHF.

V gene TRBV14 combines with J gene TRBJ2-3; 8 bases are shared with TRBD2. V was clipped by 3 bases and J by 1 base; unmatched bases: 18. This CDR3 contains 20 residues. Germline V gene sequence: CDR1 SGHDN, CDR2 FVKESK. In DNA, the CDR3 is TGTGCCAGCAGCCAGGCGGGGCGGAGACTAGCGAATTTTCGCACAGATACGCAGTATTTT. It translates to CASSQAGRRLANFRTDTQYF.

Concerning this clonotype itself: Being one base from a much bigger clone, this may be a read error. V gene TRBV3-1 combines with J gene TRBJ1-4; D might be TRBD1 (5 bases). CDR1 is LGHDT, CDR2 YNNKEL, per germline (reference sequence). The CDR3 extends over 14 amino acids. CDR3 protein: CASSQGLGGEQLFF. The CDR3 bases are TGTGCCAGCAGCCAAGGTCTGGGGGGTGAACAACTGTTTTTT.

This clonotype was counted many times. V gene TRBV4-2 combines with J gene TRBJ2-3, with TRBD1 identical over 7 bases. Trimming took 4 bases from V and 2 from J; bases not matched to a gene: 12. CDR3 length: 17 residues. CDR1 is LGHNA and CDR2 is YNFKEQ in the germline V gene. Written as DNA, the CDR3 is TGTGCCAGCAGCCCCTGGAAAACACAGGGGTTCACAGATACGCAGTATTTT. Encoded protein: CASSPWKTQGFTDTQYF.

This clonotype appeared many times. The chain recombines TRBV4-2 with TRBJ2-1; D unclear. The germline V gene has CDR1 LGHNA and CDR2 YNFKEQ. V shed 0 bases and J shed 4 bases, with 13 bases lying between them. The CDR3 runs 16 residues. This CDR3 reads CASSQDKGLLYNEQFF. The CDR3 nucleotides read TGTGCCAGCAGCCAAGATAAAGGGCTCTTATACAATGAGCAGTTCTTC.

This clonotype appeared a few times. A much larger clone lies a single base off, so this may be a read error. The chain has TRBV20-1 and TRBJ2-3; D call uncertain. Trimming removed 3 bases at V and 2 bases at J, with 18 bases between. The CDR3 has 16 amino acids. Per the germline V gene, CDR1 is DFQATT and CDR2 is SNEGSKA (reference sequence). The CDR3 DNA follows: TGCAGTGCTAGTAGTCCAGGCCGGGTAGCCACAGATACGCAGTATTTT. This translates into CSASSPGRVATDTQYF.